The present T cell receptor beta chain was sequenced within a study of cytotoxic CD8 clonotypes in ibrutinib-treated CLL. Profiled with immunoSEQ multiplex PCR; TCRdb holds only in-frame clones, not every one. The sample records some 100,000 clones, roughly 57% being singletons. The V end lost 2 bases, the J end lost 0 bases, and 12 bases lay between the germline ends. This CDR3 has 16 amino acids. Germline V gene lookup returns CDR1 SGHDT and CDR2 YYEEEE. TCR beta libraries used around 2.2 micrograms of genomic DNA from cryopreserved PBMCs. This specimen consisted of PBMCs, obtained after 24 months of ibrutinib treatment. V usage is TRBV5-6 and J usage is TRBJ1-5; D possibly corresponds to TRBD1 (5 bases). The TCR comes from a human donor with chronic lymphocytic leukemia. CDR3 bases: TGTGCCAGCAGCTTCGGGGCACGCCTTAGCAATCAGCCCCAGCATTTT. This sequence encodes CASSFGARLSNQPQHF.